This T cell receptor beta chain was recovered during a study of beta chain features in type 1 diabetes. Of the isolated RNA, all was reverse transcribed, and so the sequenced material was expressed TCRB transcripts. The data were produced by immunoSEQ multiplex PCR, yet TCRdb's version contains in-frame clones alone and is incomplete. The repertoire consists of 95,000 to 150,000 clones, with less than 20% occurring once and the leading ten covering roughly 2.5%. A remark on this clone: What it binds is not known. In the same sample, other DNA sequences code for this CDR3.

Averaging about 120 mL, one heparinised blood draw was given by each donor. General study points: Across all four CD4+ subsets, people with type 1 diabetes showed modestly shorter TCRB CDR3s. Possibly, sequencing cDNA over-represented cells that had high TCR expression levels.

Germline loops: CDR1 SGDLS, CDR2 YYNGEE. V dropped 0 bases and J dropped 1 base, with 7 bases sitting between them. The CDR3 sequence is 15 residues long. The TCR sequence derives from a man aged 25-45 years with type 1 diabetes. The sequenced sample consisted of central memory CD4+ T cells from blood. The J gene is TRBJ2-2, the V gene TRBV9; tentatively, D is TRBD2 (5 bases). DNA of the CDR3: TGTGCCAGCAGCGTAGGAGGAGGGAACACCGGGGAGCTGTTTTTT. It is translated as CASSVGGGNTGELFF.